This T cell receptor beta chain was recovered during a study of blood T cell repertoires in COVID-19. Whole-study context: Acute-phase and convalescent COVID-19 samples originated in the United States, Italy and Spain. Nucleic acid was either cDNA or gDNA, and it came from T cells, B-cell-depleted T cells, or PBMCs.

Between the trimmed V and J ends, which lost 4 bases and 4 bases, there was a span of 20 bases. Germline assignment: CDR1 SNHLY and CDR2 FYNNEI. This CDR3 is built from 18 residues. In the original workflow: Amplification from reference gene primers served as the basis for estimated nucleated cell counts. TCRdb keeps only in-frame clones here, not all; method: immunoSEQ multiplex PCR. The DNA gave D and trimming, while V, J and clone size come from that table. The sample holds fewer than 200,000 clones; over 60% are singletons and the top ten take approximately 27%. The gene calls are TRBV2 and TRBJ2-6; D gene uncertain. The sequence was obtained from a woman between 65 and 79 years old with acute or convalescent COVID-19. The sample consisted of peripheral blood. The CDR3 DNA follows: TGTGCCAGCAGTGTTCGTCTTTTTACAGTTGAGGGGGCCAACGTCCTGACTTTC. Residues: CASSVRLFTVEGANVLTF.